This entry concerns a single TCR beta chain. This entry comes from a study of technical replicates of blood from several donors. Germline lookup yields CDR1 SGHTA and CDR2 FQGTGA. V lost 3 bases, J lost 5 bases, and 2 bases stayed unmatched. This CDR3 has 13 amino acids. Generated by immunoSEQ multiplex PCR, the TCRdb table keeps only in-frame clones and is missing some. The sample contains approximately 15,000 clones, 85% of which appear only once. The chain joins TRBV7-3 to TRBJ2-7, with TRBD1 identical over 9 bases. Input material: PBMCs. This clonotype was obtained from a human donor in good health. The CDR3 DNA is TGTGCCAGCAGCTTCACAGGGGGCGACGAGCAGTACTTC. It yields the protein CASSFTGGDEQYF.